This T cell receptor (beta chain) was obtained from a study of beta chain features in type 1 diabetes. The study's findings and limits: Researchers report that Type 1 diabetes patients had moderately but significantly shorter TCRB CDR3s across all four CD4+ subsets. Compared to healthy donors, patients appeared to have naive, central memory and Treg TCRB repertoires that were more alike. VDJ junctions from type 1 diabetes patients carried fewer insertions and larger deletions.

Germline assignment: CDR1 SGDLS and CDR2 YYNGEE. V gave up 4 bases and J gave up 3 bases, with 10 bases separating them. The CDR3 runs 13 residues. This clone occurred a few times. Its antigen is unidentified. As every portion of the isolated RNA was reverse transcribed, the sequencing read expressed TCRB transcripts. Clones were read by immunoSEQ multiplex PCR, and TCRdb kept only the in-frame ones, dropping some. The sample consists of approximately 600,000 clones, around 11% of them appearing once. Sequenced input: naive CD4+ T cells from blood. The chain employs TRBV9 and TRBJ1-2; TRBD1 might be the D (5 bases). The sequence came from a man aged 25 to 40 with type 1 diabetes. CDR3 region: CASSPGTHYGYTF. CDR3 sequence (DNA): TGTGCCAGCAGCCCCGGGACCCACTATGGCTACACCTTC.